This is a list of T cell receptor beta chains from one sample in a study of control samples from healthy donors and cancer patients. Assay: immunoSEQ multiplex PCR; the TCRdb copy retains only in-frame clones and omits some. The sample yields about 130,000 clones, approximately 94% seen once. The sequencing sample was made of PBMCs. The origin of the receptors is a man between 50 and 59 years old with head and neck cancer. Both conserved end residues are part of each CDR3. The order of the fields is D gene, J gene, V gene, clone size, CDR3 protein, CDR3 DNA. A D gene is named only where the DNA matches it firmly. The size field is filled for only some rows; it gives once, few, many or a size class.

d_call: TRBD1; j_call: TRBJ1-4; v_call: TRBV28; clone_size: once; cdr3_aa: CASRSDRGLTNEKLFF; cdr3_nt: TGTGCCAGCAGGTCCGACAGGGGCTTAACTAATGAAAAACTGTTTTTT
d_call: NA; j_call: TRBJ2-1; v_call: TRBV11-3; clone_size: NA; cdr3_aa: CASSRGGLSYNEQFF; cdr3_nt: TGTGCCAGCAGCCGCGGGGGCCTGTCCTACAATGAGCAGTTCTTC
d_call: NA; j_call: TRBJ1-3; v_call: TRBV19; clone_size: NA; cdr3_aa: CASSIAETGGNTIYF; cdr3_nt: TGTGCCAGTAGTATAGCCGAGACAGGAGGAAACACCATATATTTT
d_call: NA; j_call: TRBJ2-1; v_call: TRBV2; clone_size: NA; cdr3_aa: CASSEAPGRQFF; cdr3_nt: TGTGCCAGCAGTGAAGCCCCGGGAAGGCAGTTCTTC
d_call: TRBD1; j_call: TRBJ1-2; v_call: TRBV4-2; clone_size: NA; cdr3_aa: CASSQDRGQGADGYTF; cdr3_nt: TGTGCCAGCAGCCAAGATCGGGGACAGGGGGCTGATGGCTACACCTTC
d_call: NA; j_call: TRBJ1-4; v_call: TRBV18; clone_size: once; cdr3_aa: CASSPTVSTNEKLFF; cdr3_nt: TGTGCCAGCTCCCCTACAGTTTCAACTAATGAAAAACTGTTTTTT
d_call: NA; j_call: TRBJ2-3; v_call: TRBV9; clone_size: once; cdr3_aa: CASSVSPGTDTQYF; cdr3_nt: TGTGCCAGCAGCGTAAGTCCCGGCACAGATACGCAGTATTTT
d_call: NA; j_call: TRBJ1-2; v_call: TRBV2; clone_size: once; cdr3_aa: CAGEAGGGYTF; cdr3_nt: TGTGCCGGGGAAGCTGGAGGCGGCTACACCTTC
d_call: TRBD1; j_call: TRBJ2-1; v_call: TRBV5-6; clone_size: NA; cdr3_aa: CASSLPGQPYNEQFF; cdr3_nt: TGTGCCAGCAGCCTGCCGGGACAGCCCTACAATGAGCAGTTCTTC
d_call: NA; j_call: TRBJ2-5; v_call: TRBV5-5; clone_size: NA; cdr3_aa: CASSLSAQETQYF; cdr3_nt: TGTGCCAGCAGCCTCTCGGCTCAAGAGACCCAGTACTTC
d_call: NA; j_call: TRBJ2-7; v_call: TRBV3-1/TRBV3-2; clone_size: NA; cdr3_aa: CASSQGPGPQYEQYF; cdr3_nt: TGTGCCAGCAGCCAAGGGCCAGGACCGCAGTACGAGCAGTACTTC
d_call: NA; j_call: TRBJ1-6; v_call: TRBV6-6; clone_size: NA; cdr3_aa: CASSPITVLEGSPLHF; cdr3_nt: TGTGCCAGCAGTCCTATTACGGTACTGGAGGGTTCACCCCTCCACTTT
d_call: NA; j_call: TRBJ1-5; v_call: TRBV6-1; clone_size: NA; cdr3_aa: CASSENGGEPQHF; cdr3_nt: TGTGCCAGCAGTGAAAACGGCGGGGAGCCCCAGCATTTT
d_call: NA; j_call: TRBJ1-1; v_call: TRBV18; clone_size: NA; cdr3_aa: CASSPPDTTEAFF; cdr3_nt: TGTGCCAGCTCACCACCGGACACCACTGAAGCTTTCTTT
d_call: TRBD2; j_call: TRBJ2-1; v_call: TRBV9; clone_size: NA; cdr3_aa: CASSPRTSGFNEQFF; cdr3_nt: TGTGCCAGCAGCCCAAGGACTAGCGGCTTCAATGAGCAGTTCTTC
d_call: TRBD2; j_call: TRBJ2-3; v_call: TRBV24-1; clone_size: NA; cdr3_aa: CATSDPYSGVGDTQYF; cdr3_nt: TGTGCCACCAGTGATCCATACAGCGGGGTGGGAGATACGCAGTATTTT
d_call: NA; j_call: TRBJ1-2; v_call: TRBV30; clone_size: NA; cdr3_aa: CAWSEHGYGYTF; cdr3_nt: TGTGCCTGGAGTGAGCATGGCTATGGCTACACCTTC
d_call: TRBD1; j_call: TRBJ2-7; v_call: TRBV3-1/TRBV3-2; clone_size: NA; cdr3_aa: CASSRDRGYEQYF; cdr3_nt: TGTGCCAGCAGCCGGGACAGGGGGTACGAGCAGTACTTC
d_call: NA; j_call: TRBJ2-7; v_call: TRBV10-1; clone_size: NA; cdr3_aa: CADYRGGTYEQYF; cdr3_nt: TGCGCCGACTACCGTGGGGGCACCTACGAGCAGTACTTC
d_call: NA; j_call: TRBJ2-1; v_call: TRBV5-1; clone_size: NA; cdr3_aa: CASSLVGGHSEQFF; cdr3_nt: TGCGCCAGCAGCTTGGTTGGGGGGCACAGTGAGCAGTTCTTC
d_call: NA; j_call: TRBJ1-1; v_call: TRBV19; clone_size: NA; cdr3_aa: CASSTFRGTLNTEAFF; cdr3_nt: TGTGCCAGTAGTACCTTCAGAGGGACGTTGAACACTGAAGCTTTCTTT
d_call: TRBD2; j_call: TRBJ2-3; v_call: TRBV2; clone_size: NA; cdr3_aa: CASAGRRGGADTQYF; cdr3_nt: TGTGCCAGCGCCGGTAGGCGGGGGGGCGCAGATACGCAGTATTTT
d_call: TRBD2; j_call: TRBJ2-1; v_call: TRBV4-2; clone_size: NA; cdr3_aa: CASSQEGGSYNEQFF; cdr3_nt: TGTGCCAGCAGCCAAGAGGGGGGGTCCTACAATGAGCAGTTCTTC
d_call: NA; j_call: TRBJ1-5; v_call: TRBV28; clone_size: NA; cdr3_aa: CASSSSGDQPQHF; cdr3_nt: TGTGCCAGCAGTTCCTCAGGGGATCAGCCCCAGCATTTT
d_call: NA; j_call: TRBJ1-6; v_call: TRBV5-1; clone_size: NA; cdr3_aa: CASSLALANNSPLHF; cdr3_nt: TGCGCCAGCAGCTTGGCCCTGGCGAATAATTCACCCCTCCACTTT
d_call: NA; j_call: TRBJ1-2; v_call: TRBV19; clone_size: NA; cdr3_aa: CASSMGRPYGYTF; cdr3_nt: TGTGCCAGTAGTATGGGGCGACCCTATGGCTACACCTTC
d_call: TRBD1; j_call: TRBJ1-6; v_call: TRBV4-2; clone_size: NA; cdr3_aa: CASSVAPGTGGPNSPLHF; cdr3_nt: TGTGCCAGCAGCGTCGCTCCCGGGACAGGGGGACCTAATTCACCCCTCCACTTT
d_call: NA; j_call: TRBJ1-2; v_call: TRBV6-2/TRBV6-3; clone_size: NA; cdr3_aa: CASSETGNYGYTF; cdr3_nt: TGTGCCAGCAGCGAGACGGGAAACTATGGCTACACCTTC
d_call: TRBD2; j_call: TRBJ2-1; v_call: TRBV24-1; clone_size: once; cdr3_aa: CATSDTARLAGGQDEQFF; cdr3_nt: TGTGCCACCAGTGACACTGCCCGACTAGCGGGGGGCCAGGATGAGCAGTTCTTC
d_call: NA; j_call: TRBJ1-2; v_call: TRBV6-4; clone_size: NA; cdr3_aa: CASSDSNTRRGYTF; cdr3_nt: TGTGCCAGCAGTGACTCTAACACCCGTCGGGGCTACACCTTC
d_call: TRBD2; j_call: TRBJ2-3; v_call: TRBV4-3; clone_size: once; cdr3_aa: CASSRGLADTDTQYF; cdr3_nt: TGCGCCAGCAGCCGCGGACTAGCGGACACAGATACGCAGTATTTT
d_call: TRBD1; j_call: TRBJ1-2; v_call: TRBV4-2; clone_size: NA; cdr3_aa: CASSHVDRASPNYGYTF; cdr3_nt: TGTGCCAGCAGCCACGTGGACAGGGCCAGCCCTAACTATGGCTACACCTTC
d_call: NA; j_call: TRBJ2-5; v_call: TRBV7-3; clone_size: NA; cdr3_aa: CASSLTSKETQYF; cdr3_nt: TGTGCCAGCAGCTTAACTTCGAAAGAGACCCAGTACTTC
d_call: NA; j_call: TRBJ1-2; v_call: TRBV9; clone_size: NA; cdr3_aa: CASSQGASLYGYTF; cdr3_nt: TGTGCCAGCAGCCAGGGAGCTAGCCTCTATGGCTACACCTTC
d_call: TRBD2; j_call: TRBJ2-1; v_call: TRBV14; clone_size: NA; cdr3_aa: CASSPAGGNYNEQFF; cdr3_nt: TGTGCCAGCAGTCCAGCGGGGGGCAACTACAATGAGCAGTTCTTC
d_call: TRBD1; j_call: TRBJ2-1; v_call: TRBV5-1; clone_size: NA; cdr3_aa: CASSYNRQGAGNEQFF; cdr3_nt: TGCGCCAGCAGTTACAATCGACAGGGGGCAGGGAATGAGCAGTTCTTC
d_call: TRBD2; j_call: TRBJ2-2; v_call: TRBV5-6; clone_size: NA; cdr3_aa: CASSLETSGYNTGELFF; cdr3_nt: TGTGCCAGCAGCTTGGAAACTAGCGGATACAACACCGGGGAGCTGTTTTTT